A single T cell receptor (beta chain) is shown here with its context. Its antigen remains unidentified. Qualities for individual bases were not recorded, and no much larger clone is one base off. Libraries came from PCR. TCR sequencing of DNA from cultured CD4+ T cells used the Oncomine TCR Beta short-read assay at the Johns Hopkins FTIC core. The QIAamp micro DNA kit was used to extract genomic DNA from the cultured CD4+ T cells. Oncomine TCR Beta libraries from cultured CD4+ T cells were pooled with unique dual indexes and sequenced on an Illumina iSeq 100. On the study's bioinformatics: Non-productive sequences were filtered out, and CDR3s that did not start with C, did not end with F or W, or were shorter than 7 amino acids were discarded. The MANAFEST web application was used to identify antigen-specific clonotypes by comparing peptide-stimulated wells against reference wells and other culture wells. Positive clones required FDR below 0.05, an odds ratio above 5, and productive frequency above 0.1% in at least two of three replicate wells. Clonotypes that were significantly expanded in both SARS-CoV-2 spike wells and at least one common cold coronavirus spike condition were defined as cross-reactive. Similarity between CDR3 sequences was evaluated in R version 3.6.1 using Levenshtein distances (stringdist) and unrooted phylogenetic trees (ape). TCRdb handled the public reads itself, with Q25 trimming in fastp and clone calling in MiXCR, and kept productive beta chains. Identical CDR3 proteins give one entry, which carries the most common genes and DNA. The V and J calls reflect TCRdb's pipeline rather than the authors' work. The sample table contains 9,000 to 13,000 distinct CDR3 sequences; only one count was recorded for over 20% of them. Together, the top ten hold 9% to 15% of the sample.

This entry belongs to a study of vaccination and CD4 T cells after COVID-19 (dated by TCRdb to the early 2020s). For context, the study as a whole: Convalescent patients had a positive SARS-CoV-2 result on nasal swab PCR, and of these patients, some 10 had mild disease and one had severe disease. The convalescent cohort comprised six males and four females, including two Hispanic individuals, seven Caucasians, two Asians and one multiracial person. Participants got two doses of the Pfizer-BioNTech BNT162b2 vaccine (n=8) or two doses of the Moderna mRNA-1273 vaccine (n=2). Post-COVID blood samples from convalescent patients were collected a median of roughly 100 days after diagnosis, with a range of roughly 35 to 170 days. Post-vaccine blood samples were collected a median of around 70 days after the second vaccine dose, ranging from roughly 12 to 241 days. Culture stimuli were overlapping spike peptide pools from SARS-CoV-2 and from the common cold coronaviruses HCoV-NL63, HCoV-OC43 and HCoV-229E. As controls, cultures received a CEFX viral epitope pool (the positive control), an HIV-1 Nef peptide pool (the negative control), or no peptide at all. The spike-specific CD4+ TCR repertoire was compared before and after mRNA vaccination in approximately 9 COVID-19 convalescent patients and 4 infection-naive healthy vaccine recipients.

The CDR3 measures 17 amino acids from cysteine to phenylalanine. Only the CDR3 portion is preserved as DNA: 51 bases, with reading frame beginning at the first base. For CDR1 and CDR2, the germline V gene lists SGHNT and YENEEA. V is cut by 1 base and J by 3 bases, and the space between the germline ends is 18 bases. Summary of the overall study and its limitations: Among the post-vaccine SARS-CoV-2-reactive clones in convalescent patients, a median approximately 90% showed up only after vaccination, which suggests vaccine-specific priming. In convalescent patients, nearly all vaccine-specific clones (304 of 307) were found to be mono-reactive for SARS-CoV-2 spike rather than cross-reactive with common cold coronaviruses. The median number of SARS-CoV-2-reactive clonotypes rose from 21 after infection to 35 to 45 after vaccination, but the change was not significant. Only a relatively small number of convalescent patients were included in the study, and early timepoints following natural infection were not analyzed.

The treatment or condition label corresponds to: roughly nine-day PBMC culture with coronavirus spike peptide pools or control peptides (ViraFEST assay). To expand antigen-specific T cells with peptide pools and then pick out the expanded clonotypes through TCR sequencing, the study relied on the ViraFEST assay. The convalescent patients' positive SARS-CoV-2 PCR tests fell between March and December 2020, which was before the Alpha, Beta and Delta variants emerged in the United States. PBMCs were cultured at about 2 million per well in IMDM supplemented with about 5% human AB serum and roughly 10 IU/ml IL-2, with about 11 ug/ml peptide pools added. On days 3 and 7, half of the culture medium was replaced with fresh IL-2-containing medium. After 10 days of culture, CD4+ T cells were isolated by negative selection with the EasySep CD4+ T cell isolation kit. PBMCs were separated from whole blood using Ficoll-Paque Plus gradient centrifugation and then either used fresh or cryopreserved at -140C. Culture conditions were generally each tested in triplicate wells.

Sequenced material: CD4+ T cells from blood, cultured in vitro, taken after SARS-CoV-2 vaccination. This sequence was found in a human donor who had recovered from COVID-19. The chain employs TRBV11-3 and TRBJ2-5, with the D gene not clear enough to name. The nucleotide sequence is TGTGCCAGCAGCTTAGGTTCCCCCGAGATACGGGAAGAGACCCAGTACTTC. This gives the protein CASSLGSPEIREETQYF. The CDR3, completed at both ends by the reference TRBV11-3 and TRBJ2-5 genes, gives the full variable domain EAGVVQSPRYKIIEKKQPVAFWCNPISGHNTLYWYLQNLGQGPELLIRYENEEAVDDSQLPKDRFSAERLKGVDSTLKIQPAELGDSAVYLCASSLGSPEIREETQYFGPGTRLLVL.